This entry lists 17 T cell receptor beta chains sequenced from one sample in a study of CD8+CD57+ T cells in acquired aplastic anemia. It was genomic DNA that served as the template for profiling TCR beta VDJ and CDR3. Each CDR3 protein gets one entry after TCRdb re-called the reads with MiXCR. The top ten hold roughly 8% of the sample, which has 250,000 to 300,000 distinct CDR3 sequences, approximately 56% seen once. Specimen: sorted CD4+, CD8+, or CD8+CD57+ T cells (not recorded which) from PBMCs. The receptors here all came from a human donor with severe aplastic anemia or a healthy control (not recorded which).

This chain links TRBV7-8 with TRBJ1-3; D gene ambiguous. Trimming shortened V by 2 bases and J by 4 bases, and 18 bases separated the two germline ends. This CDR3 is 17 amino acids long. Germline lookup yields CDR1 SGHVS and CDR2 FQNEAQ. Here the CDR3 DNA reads TGTGCCAGCAGCTTATATCGAGCGGTGTCTGACGGAAACACCATATATTTT. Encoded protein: CASSLYRAVSDGNTIYF. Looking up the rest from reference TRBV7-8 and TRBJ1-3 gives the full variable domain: GAGVSQSPRYKVAKRGQDVALRCDPISGHVSLFWYQQALGQGPEFLTYFQNEAQLDKSGLPSDRFFAERPEGSVSTLKIQRTQQEDSAVYLCASSLYRAVSDGNTIYFGEGSWLTVV.

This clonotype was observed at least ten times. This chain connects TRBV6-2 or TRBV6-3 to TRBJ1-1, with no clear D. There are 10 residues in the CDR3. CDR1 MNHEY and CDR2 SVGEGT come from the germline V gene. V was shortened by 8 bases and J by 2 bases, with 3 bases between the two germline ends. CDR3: CASGNTEAFF. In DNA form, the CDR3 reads TGTGCCAGCGGAAACACTGAAGCTTTCTTT.

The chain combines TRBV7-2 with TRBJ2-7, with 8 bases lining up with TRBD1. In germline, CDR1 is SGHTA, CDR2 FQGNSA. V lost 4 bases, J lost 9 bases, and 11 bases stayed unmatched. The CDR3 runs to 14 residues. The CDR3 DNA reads TGTGCCAGCAGCTCCGGACAGGGCGGTAGGTGGCAGTACTTC. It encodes CASSSGQGGRWQYF.

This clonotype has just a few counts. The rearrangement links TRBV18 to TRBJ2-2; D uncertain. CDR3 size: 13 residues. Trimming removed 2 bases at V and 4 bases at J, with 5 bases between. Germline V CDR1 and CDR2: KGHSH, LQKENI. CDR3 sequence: CASSPLVTGELFF. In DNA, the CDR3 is TGTGCCAGCTCACCATTAGTCACCGGGGAGCTGTTTTTT.

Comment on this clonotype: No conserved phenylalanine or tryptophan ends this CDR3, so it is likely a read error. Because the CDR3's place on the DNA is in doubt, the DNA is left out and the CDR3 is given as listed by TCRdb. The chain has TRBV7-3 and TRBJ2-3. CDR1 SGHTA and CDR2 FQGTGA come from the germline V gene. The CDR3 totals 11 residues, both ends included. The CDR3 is CASSLSPDANY.

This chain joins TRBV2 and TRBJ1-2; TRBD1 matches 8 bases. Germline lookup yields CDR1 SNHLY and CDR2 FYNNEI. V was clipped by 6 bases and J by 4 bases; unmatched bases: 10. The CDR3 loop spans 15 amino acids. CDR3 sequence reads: CASRSTGGGSYGYTF. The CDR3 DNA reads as TGTGCCAGCAGGAGCACAGGGGGGGGGAGCTATGGCTACACCTTC. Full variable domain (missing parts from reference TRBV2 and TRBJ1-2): EPEVTQTPSHQVTQMGQEVILRCVPISNHLYFYWYRQILGQKVEFLVSFYNNEISEKSEIFDDQFSVERPDGSNFTLKIRSTKLEDSAMYFCASRSTGGGSYGYTFGSGTRLTVV.

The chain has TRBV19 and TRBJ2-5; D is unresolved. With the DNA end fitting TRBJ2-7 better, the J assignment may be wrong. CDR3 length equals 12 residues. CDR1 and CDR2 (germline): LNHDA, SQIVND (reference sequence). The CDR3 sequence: CASSISRYEQYF. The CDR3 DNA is TGTGCCAGTAGTATATCCCGCTACGAGCAGTACTTC.

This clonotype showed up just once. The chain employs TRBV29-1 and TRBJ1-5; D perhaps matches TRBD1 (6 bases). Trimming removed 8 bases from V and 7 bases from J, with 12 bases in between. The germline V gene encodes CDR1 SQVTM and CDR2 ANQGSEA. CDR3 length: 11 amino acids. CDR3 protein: CSHWRGQPQHF. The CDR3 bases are TGCAGCCACTGGAGGGGGCAGCCCCAGCATTTT.

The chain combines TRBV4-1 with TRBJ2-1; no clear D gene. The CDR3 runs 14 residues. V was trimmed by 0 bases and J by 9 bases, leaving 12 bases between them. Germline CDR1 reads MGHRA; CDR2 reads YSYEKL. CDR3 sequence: CASSQDLLGTEQFF. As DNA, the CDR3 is TGCGCCAGCAGCCAAGATCTCTTGGGAACTGAGCAGTTCTTC.

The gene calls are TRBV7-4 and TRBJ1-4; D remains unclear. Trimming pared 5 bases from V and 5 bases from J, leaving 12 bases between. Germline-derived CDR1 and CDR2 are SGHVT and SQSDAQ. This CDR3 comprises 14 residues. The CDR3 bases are TGTGCCAGCAGCCGTCAGGTTGACAATGAAAAACTGTTTTTT. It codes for CASSRQVDNEKLFF.

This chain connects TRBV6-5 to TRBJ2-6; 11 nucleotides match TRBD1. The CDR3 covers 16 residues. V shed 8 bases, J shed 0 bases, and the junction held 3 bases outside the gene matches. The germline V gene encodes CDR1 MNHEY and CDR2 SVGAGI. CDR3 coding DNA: TGTGCCAGCCGGACAGGGGGCCTCTCTGGGGCCAACGTCCTGACTTTC. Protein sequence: CASRTGGLSGANVLTF.

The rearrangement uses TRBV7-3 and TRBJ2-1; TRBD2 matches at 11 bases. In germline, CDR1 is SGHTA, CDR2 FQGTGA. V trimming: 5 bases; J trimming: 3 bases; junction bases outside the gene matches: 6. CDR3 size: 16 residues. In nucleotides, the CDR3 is TGTGCCAGCAGCGTCACGACTAGCGGGAACTACAATGAGCAGTTCTTC. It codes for CASSVTTSGNYNEQFF.

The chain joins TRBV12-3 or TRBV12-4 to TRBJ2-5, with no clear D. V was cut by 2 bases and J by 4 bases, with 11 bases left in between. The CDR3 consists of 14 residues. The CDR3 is CASSLFGELETQYF. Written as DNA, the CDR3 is TGTGCCAGCAGTTTATTTGGGGAACTAGAGACCCAGTACTTC.

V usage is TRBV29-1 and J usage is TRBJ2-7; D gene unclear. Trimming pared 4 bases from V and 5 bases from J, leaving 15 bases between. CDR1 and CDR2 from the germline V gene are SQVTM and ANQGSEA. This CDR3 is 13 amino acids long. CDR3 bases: TGCAGCGTTGCACTTAACCCTGGGGACGAGCAGTACTTC. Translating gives CSVALNPGDEQYF.

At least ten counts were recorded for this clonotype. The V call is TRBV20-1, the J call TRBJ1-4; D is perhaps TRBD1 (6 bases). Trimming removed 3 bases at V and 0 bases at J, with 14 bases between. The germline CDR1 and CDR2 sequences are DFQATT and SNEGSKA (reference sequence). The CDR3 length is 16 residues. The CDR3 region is CSARGGLFATNEKLFF. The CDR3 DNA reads TGCAGTGCTAGGGGGGGCCTGTTTGCAACTAATGAAAAACTGTTTTTT.

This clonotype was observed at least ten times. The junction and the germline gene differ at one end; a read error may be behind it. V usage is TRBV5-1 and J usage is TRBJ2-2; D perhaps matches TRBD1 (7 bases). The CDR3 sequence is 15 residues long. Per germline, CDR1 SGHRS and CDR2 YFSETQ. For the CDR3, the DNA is TGCGCCAGCAGCGGGGGGACAGTGAACGCCGGGGAGCTGTTTTTT. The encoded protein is CASSGGTVNAGELFF.

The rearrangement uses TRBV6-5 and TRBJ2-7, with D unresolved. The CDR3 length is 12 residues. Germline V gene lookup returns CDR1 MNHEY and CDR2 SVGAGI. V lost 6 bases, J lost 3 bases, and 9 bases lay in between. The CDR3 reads CASRRSDYEQYF. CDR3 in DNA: TGTGCCAGCAGAAGGTCCGACTACGAGCAGTACTTC.